This T cell receptor beta chain was recovered during a study of cytomegalovirus exposure and HLA in healthy donors. PCR amplification relied on 60 Vbeta primers (plus 13 Jbeta primers). This table comes from immunoSEQ multiplex PCR, and its TCRdb copy is limited to in-frame clones, with some not included. The sample carries 130,000 or so clones, about four fifths recorded once. A note on this clone: No antigen is known for it.

Looked up from germline, CDR1 is SGHVS and CDR2 is FQNEAQ. Trimming pared 3 bases from V and 3 bases from J, leaving 12 bases between. The CDR3 totals 15 residues. Overall study results and limits: Presence/absence analyses took donor sequencing depth as roughly uniform.

The rearrangement joins TRBV7-8 to TRBJ2-1; D is uncertain. What was sequenced was PBMCs. This clonotype was obtained from a woman aged 50 to 65 in good health and CMV-seropositive. This CDR3 reads CASSFALPNYNEQFF. For the CDR3, the DNA is TGTGCCAGCAGCTTCGCCCTACCAAACTACAATGAGCAGTTCTTC.